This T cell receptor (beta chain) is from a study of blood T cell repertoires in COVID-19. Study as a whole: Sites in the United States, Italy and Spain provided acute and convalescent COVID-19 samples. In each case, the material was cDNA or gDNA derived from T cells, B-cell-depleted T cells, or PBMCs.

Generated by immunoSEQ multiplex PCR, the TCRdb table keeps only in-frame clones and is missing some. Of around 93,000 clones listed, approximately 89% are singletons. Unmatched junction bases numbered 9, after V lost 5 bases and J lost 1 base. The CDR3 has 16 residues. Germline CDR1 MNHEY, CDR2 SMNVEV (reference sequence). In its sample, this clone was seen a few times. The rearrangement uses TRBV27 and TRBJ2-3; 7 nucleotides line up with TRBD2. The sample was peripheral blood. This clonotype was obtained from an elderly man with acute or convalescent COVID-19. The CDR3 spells CASSREGGLRTDTQYF. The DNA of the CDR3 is TGTGCCAGCAGTAGGGAGGGAGGACTCCGCACAGATACGCAGTATTTT.